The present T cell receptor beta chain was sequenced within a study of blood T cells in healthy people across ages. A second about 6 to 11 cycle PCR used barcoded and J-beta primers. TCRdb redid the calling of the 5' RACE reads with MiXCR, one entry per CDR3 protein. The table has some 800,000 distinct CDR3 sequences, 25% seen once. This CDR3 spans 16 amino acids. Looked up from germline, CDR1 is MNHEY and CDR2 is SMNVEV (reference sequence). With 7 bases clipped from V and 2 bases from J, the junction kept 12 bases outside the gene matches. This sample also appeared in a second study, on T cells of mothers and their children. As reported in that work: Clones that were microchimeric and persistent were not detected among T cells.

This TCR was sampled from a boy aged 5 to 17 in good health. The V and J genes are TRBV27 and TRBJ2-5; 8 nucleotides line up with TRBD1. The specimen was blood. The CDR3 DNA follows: TGTGCCAGCATGGAGAAGACAGGGGTCGCGCAAGAGACCCAGTACTTC. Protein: CASMEKTGVAQETQYF.